This T cell receptor beta chain emerged from a study of blood T cell repertoires in COVID-19. Study-level background: From the United States, Italy and Spain came samples of acute and convalescent COVID-19. T cells, B-cell-depleted T cells, or PBMCs provided the cDNA or gDNA that served as material.

Original processing notes: Amplification of reference gene primers provided the estimated nucleated cell counts. The assay was immunoSEQ multiplex PCR, and TCRdb's table has in-frame clones only and misses some. Clone size and V and J calls were adopted from that table, with D and trimming inferred from the DNA. The sample yields almost 250,000 clones, roughly 86% seen once. The TCR was taken from a woman aged 60-70 years who had recovered from COVID-19. The sample taken for sequencing was peripheral blood.

CDR3 protein: CASSQSGRGPWRSTEAFF. The CDR3 nucleotides read TGCGCCAGCAGTCAATCGGGCAGGGGGCCCTGGAGGAGCACTGAAGCTTTCTTT. This chain connects TRBV23-1 to TRBJ1-1; 8 bases line up with TRBD1. TRBV23-1 is labeled an ORF, and its function is uncertain. This CDR3 has 18 residues. Germline trimming cut 0 bases from V and 4 bases from J; bases unmatched to any gene: 13.